This record concerns one T cell receptor (beta chain) sequence. This sample stems from a study of blood T cell repertoires in COVID-19. The wider study: Samples representing acute and convalescent COVID-19 were sourced from the United States, Italy and Spain.

As handled by the study authors: Reference gene primer amplification gave estimated nucleated cell counts. Clones were read by immunoSEQ multiplex PCR, and TCRdb kept only the in-frame ones, dropping some. V and J calls and clone size are as listed in that table; D and trimming were resolved from the DNA. The sample lists hundreds of thousands of clones; 70% to 90% were seen once. This receptor was taken from a woman between 18 and 30 years old with acute or convalescent COVID-19. The source material was peripheral blood.

For the CDR3, the DNA is TGTGCCAGCAGTTGGGGACAGAACACTGAAGCTTTCTTT. Encoded protein: CASSWGQNTEAFF. V usage is TRBV12-3 or TRBV12-4 and J usage is TRBJ1-1, with a possible D match to TRBD1 (6 bases). Deletions cut 4 bases from V and 1 base from J, with 7 bases between. This CDR3 has 13 residues.